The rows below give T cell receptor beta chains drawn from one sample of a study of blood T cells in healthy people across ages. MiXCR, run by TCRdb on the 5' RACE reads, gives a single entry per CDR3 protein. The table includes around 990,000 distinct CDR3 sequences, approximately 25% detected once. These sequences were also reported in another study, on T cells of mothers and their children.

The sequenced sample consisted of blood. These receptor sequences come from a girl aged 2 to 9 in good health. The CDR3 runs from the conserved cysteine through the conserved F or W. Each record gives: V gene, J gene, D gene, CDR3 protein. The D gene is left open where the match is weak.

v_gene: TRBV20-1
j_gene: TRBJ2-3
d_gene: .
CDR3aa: CSAGGNSLTDTQYF

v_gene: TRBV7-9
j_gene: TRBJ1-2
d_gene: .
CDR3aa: CASSGIAGGYTF

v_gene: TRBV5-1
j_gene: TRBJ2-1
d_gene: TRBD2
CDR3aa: CASSSHIAGKNNEQFF

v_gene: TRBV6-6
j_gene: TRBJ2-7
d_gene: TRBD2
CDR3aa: CASRLSGSFGEQYF

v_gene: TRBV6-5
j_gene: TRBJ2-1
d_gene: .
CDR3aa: CASSYFENNEQFF

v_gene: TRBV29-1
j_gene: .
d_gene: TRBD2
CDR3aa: CSVPSWGGYRGEQFF

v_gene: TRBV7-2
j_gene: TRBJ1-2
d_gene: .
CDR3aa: CASSLVRGTNYGYTF

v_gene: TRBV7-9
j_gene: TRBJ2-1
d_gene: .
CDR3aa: CASSWNEQFF

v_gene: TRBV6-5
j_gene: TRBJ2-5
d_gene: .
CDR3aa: CASSYPSEETQYF

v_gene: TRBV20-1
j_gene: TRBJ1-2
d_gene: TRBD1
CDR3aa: CSAITLAVGTALYGYTF

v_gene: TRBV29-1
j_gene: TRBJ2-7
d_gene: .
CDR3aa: CSVVELGEQYF

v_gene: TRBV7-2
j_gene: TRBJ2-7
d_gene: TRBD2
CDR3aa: CASSLEGLAGIEQYF

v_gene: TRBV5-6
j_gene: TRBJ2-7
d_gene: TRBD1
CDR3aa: CASSYDRASEQYF

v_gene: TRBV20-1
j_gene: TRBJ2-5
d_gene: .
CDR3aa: CSAGETSQETQYF

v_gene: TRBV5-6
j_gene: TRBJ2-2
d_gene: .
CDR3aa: CASSLRGGELFF

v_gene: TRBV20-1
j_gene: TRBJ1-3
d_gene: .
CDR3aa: CSAREQEISGNTIYF

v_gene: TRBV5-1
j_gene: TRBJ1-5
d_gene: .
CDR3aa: CASSLGGNNQPQHF

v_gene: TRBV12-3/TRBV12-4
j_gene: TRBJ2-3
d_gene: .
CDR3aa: CASSPRAVSATDTQYF

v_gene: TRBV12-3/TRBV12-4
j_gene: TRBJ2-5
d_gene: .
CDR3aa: CASSKGIQETQYF

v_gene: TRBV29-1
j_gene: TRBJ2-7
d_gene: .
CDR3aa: CSVFEDEQYF

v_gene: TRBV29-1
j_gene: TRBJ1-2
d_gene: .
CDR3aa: CSVREGGGYGYTF

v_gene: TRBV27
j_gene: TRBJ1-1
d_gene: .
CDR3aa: CASSLRGSNPEAFF

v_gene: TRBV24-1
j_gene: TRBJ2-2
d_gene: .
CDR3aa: CATSDFWRDGSGELFF

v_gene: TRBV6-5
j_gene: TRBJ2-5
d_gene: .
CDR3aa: CASSYSVSYERYF

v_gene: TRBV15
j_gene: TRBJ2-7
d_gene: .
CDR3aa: CATSRDNEQYF

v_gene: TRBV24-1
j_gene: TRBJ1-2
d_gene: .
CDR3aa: CATSDSDTYGYTF

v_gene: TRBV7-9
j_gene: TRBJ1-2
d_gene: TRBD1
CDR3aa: CASSLGTDVNYGYTF

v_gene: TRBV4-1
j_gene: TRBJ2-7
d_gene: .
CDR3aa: CASSQTGNPKEQYF

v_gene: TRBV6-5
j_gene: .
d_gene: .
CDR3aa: CASARSGTQETQYF

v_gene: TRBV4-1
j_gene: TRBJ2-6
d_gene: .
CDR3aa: CASSPRPSGANVLTF

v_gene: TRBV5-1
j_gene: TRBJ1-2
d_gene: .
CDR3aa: CASSSRTDLSNYGYTF

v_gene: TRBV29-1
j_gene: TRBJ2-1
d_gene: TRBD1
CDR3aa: CSVEGPTGAIDEQFF

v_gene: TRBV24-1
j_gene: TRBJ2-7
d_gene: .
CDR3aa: CATSDGEAGTKNEQYF

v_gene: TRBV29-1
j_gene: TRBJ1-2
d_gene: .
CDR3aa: CSARSYGYTF

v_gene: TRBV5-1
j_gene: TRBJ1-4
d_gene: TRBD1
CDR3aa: CASSWTGEGEKLFF

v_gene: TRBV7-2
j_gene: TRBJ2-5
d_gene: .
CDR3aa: CASSFGFVVDLEETQYF

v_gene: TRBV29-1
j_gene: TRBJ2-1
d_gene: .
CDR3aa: CSVHRVLSYNEQFF

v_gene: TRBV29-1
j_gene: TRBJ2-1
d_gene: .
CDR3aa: CSVEFMGLYNEQFF

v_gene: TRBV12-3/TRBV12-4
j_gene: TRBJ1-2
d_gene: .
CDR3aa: CASSWGDTYYGYTF

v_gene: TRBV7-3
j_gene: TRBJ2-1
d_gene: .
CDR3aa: CASSFPGGGGNEQFF

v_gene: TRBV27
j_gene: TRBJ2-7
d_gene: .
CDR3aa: CASRLGAVDEQYF

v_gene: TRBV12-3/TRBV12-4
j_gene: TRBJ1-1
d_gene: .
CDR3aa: CASSPGAVTEAFF